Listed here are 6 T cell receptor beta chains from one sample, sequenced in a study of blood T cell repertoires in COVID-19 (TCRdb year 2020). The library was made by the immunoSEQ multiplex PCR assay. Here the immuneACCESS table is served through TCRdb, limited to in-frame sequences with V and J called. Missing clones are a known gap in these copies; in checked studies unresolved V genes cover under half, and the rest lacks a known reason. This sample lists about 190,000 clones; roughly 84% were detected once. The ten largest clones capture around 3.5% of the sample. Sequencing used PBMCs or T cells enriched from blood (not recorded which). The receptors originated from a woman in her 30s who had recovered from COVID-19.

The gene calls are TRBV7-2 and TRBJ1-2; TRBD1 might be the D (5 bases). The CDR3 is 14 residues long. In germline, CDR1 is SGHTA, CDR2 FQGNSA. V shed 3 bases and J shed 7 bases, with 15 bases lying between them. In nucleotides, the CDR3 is TGTGCCAGCAGCTTGGTCAGGGCGAGTGTTGGCTACACCTTC. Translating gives CASSLVRASVGYTF.

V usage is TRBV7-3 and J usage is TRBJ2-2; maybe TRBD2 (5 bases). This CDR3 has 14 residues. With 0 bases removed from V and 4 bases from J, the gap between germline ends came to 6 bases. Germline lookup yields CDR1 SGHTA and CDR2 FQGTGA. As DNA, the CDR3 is TGTGCCAGCAGCTTAACTCGGGGCACCGGGGAGCTGTTTTTT. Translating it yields CASSLTRGTGELFF.

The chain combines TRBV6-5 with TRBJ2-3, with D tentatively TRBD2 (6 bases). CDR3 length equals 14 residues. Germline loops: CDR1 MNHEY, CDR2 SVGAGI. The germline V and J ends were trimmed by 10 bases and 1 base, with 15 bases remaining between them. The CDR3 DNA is TGTGCCACCGGCCGGGGACTTCGCACAGATACGCAGTATTTT. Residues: CATGRGLRTDTQYF.

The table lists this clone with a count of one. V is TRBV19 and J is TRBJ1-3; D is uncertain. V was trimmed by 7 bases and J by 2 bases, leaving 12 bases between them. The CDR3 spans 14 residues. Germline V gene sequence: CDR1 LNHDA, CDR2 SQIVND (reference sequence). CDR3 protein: CASTSGGTGNTIYF. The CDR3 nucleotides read TGTGCCAGTACCTCGGGAGGGACTGGAAACACCATATATTTT.

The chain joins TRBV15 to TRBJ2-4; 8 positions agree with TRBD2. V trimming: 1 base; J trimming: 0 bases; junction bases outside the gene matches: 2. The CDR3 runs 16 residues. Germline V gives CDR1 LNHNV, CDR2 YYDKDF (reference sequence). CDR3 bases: TGTGCCACCAGCAGAGCGGGAGGGGTAGCCAAAAACATTCAGTACTTC. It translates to CATSRAGGVAKNIQYF.

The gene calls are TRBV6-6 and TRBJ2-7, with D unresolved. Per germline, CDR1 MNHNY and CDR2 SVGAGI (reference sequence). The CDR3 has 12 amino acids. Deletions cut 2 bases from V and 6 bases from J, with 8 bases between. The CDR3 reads CASSYVLAEQYF. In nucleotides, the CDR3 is TGTGCCAGCAGTTACGTCTTGGCCGAGCAGTACTTC.